This record covers a single T cell receptor beta chain. Its specificity is unknown. TCRdb's table, derived via immunoSEQ multiplex PCR, lists solely in-frame clones and lacks some. The sample has a few thousand clones, roughly 26% seen once. This entry is derived from a study of T cells in localized non-small cell lung cancer. Study results and limitations: It was uninvolved adjacent lung that showed the highest T cell clonality, exceeding tumor. Longer overall survival was associated with a higher density of T cells in the blood.

After removal of 0 bases from V and 4 bases from J, the junction contained 17 bases not matched to a gene. The CDR3 has 18 amino acids. Germline lookup yields CDR1 GTSNPN and CDR2 SVGIG (reference sequence). Specimen: normal lung tissue next to the tumor, collected before any cancer treatment. The sequence was collected from a female donor with stage II lung adenocarcinoma. V is TRBV30 and J is TRBJ2-7; 8 bases are a match to TRBD1. The CDR3 protein is CAWSVRKWTGRTEYEQYF. CDR3 sequence (DNA): TGTGCCTGGAGTGTACGTAAGTGGACAGGGAGGACAGAGTACGAGCAGTACTTC.